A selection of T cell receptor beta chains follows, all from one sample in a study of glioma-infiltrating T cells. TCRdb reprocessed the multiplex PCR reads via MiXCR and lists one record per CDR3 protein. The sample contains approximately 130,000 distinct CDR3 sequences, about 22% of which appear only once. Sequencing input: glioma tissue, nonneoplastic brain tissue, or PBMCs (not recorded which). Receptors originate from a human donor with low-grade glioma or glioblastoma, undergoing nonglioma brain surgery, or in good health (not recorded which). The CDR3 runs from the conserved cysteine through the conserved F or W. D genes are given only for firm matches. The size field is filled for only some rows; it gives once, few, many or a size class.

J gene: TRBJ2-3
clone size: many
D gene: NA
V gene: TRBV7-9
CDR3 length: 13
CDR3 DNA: TGTGCCAGCAGTTCGGGAGGCACAGATACGCAGTATTTT
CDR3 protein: CASSSGGTDTQYF

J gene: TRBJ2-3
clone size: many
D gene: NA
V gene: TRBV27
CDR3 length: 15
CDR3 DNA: TGTGCCAGCAGCCCAGGGGGGAGAGTGACAGATACGCAGTATTTT
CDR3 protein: CASSPGGRVTDTQYF

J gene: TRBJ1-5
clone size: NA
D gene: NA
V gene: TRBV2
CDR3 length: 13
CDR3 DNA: TGTGCCAGCAGTGAAACTCGAGTTCAGCCCCAGCATTTT
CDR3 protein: CASSETRVQPQHF

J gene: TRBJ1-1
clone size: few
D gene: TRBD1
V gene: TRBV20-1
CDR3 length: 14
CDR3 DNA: TGCAGGGCTCCGGGACAGGGGATTGGCACTGAAGCTTTCTTT
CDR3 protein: CRAPGQGIGTEAFF

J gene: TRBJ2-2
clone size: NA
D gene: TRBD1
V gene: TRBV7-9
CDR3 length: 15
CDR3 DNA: TGTGCCAGCAGCACCGGACAGGGGAACACCGGGGAGCTGTTTTTT
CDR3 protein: CASSTGQGNTGELFF

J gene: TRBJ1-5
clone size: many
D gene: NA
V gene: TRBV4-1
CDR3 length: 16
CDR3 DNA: TGCGCCAGCAGCCAAGACAGGACAGACCCGAATCAGCCCCAGCATTTT
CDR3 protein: CASSQDRTDPNQPQHF

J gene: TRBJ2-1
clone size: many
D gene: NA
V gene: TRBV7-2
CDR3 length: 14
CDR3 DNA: TGTGCCAGCACCCCGGGTGCCCCCTACAATGAGCAGTTCTTC
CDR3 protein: CASTPGAPYNEQFF

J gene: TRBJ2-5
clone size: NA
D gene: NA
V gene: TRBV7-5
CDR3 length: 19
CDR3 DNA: NA
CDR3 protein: CISVSEAPPAERGEETQYF

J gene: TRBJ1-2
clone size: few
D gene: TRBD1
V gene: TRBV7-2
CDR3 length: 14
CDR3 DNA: TGTGCCAGCAGCTTAGTACAGGGGGTCTATGGCTACACCTTC
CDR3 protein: CASSLVQGVYGYTF

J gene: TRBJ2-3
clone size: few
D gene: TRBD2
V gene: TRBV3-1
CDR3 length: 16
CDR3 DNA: TGTGCCAGCAGCCAAACTAGCGGGGATCTCACAGATACGCAGTATTTT
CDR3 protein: CASSQTSGDLTDTQYF

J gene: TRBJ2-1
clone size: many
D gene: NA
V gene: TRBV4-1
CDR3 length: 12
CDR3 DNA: TGCGCCACCGGGATTCCTGGCAATGAGCAGTTCTTC
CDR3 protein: CATGIPGNEQFF

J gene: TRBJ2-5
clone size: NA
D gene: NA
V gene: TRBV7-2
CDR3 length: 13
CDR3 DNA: TGTGCCAGCAGCATGGGATACCAAGAGACCCAGTACTTC
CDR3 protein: CASSMGYQETQYF

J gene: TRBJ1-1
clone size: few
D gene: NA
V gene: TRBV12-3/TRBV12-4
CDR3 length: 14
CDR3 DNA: TGTGCCAGCAGTTTCGGTCCGGGAAACACTGAAGCTTTCTTT
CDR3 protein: CASSFGPGNTEAFF

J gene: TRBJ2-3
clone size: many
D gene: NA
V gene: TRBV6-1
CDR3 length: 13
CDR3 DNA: TGTGCCAGCAGTGGGACAGTGGAAGATACGCAGTATTTT
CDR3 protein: CASSGTVEDTQYF

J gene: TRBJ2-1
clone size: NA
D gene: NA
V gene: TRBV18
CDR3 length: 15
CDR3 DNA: TGTGCCAGCTCACCAGTTCCCGGATCCTACAATGAGCAGTTCTTC
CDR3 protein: CASSPVPGSYNEQFF

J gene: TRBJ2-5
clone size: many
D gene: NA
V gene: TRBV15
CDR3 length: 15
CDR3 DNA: TGTGCCACCAGCCGCACTGGGGAGACAAAAGAGACCCAGTACTTC
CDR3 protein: CATSRTGETKETQYF

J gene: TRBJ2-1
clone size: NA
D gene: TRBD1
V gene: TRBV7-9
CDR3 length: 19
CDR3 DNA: TGTGCCAGCAGCTTAGTCGTACAGGGGGCCCTGAGCTCCTACAATGAGCAGTTCTTC
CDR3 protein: CASSLVVQGALSSYNEQFF

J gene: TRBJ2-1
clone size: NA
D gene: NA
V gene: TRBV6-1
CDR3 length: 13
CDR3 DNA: TGTGCCAGCGGTCCGGCACCTTACAATGAGCAGTTCTTC
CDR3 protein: CASGPAPYNEQFF

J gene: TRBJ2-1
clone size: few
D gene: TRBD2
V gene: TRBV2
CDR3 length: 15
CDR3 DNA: TGTGCCAGCAGGCGGACTAGCGGGGGCCGCAATGAGCAGTTCTTC
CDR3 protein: CASRRTSGGRNEQFF